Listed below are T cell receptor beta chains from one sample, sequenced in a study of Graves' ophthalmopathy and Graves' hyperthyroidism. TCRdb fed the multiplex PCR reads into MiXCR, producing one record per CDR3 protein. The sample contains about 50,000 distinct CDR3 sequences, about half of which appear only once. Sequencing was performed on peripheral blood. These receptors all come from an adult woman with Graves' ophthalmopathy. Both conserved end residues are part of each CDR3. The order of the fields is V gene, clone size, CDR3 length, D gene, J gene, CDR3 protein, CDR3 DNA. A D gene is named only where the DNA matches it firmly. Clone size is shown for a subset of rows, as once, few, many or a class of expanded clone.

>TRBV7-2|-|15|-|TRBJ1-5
CASSLDPGRNQPQHF
TGTGCCAGCAGCTTAGATCCGGGGAGAAATCAGCCCCAGCATTTT
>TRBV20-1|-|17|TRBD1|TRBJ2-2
CSARDLRQGRNTGELFF
TGCAGTGCTAGAGACCTAAGACAGGGGAGGAATACCGGGGAGCTGTTTTTT
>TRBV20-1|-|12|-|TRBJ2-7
CSASRGGYEQYF
TGCAGTGCCTCTCGTGGAGGTTACGAGCAGTACTTC
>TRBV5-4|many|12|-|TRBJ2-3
CASSANGDTQYF
TGTGCCAGCAGCGCCAACGGGGATACGCAGTATTTT
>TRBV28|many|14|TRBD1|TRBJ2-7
CASSSQGAGYEQYF
TGTGCCAGCAGTTCACAGGGGGCCGGGTACGAGCAGTACTTC
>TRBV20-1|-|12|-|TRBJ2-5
CSASVLQETQYF
TGCAGTGCTTCAGTCCTCCAAGAGACCCAGTACTTC
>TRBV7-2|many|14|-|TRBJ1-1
CASSLSRVNTEAFF
TGTGCCAGCAGCTTAAGCAGGGTGAACACTGAAGCTTTCTTT
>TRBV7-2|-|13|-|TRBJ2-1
CASSLVSNGLEFF
TGTGCCAGCAGCTTAGTGAGCAATGGTTTAGAGTTCTTC
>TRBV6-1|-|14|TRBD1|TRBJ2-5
CASSEIGRQGPQYF
TGTGCCAGCAGTGAAATTGGGAGACAGGGGCCCCAGTACTTC
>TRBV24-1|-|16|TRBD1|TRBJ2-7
CATSDLGQGGGGEQYF
TGTGCCACCAGTGACCTCGGACAGGGGGGTGGCGGGGAGCAGTACTTC
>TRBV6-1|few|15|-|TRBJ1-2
CASSERMEGGYGYTF
TGTGCCAGCAGTGAACGAATGGAGGGGGGCTATGGCTACACCTTC
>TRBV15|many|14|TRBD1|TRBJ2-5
CATSQTGGEETQYF
TGTGCCACCAGCCAGACAGGGGGCGAAGAGACCCAGTACTTC
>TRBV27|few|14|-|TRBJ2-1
CASSPKAVVRFQFF
TGTGCCAGCAGTCCGAAAGCAGTCGTTAGGTTTCAGTTCTTC
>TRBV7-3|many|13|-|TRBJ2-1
CASSDRHYNEQFF
TGTGCCAGCAGCGATCGCCACTACAATGAGCAGTTCTTC
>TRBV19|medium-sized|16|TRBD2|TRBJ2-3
CASSISSAGGTDTQYF
TGTGCCAGTAGTATAAGTTCGGCGGGAGGCACAGATACGCAGTATTTT
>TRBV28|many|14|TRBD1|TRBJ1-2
CASSIAQGRGGYTF
TGTGCCAGCAGCATCGCACAGGGGCGGGGAGGCTACACCTTC
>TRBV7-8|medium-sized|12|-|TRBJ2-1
CASSFKGHEQFF
TGTGCCAGCAGCTTTAAGGGCCATGAGCAGTTCTTC
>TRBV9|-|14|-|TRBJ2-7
CASSGSGRAGEQYF
TGTGCCAGCAGCGGAAGCGGGCGGGCCGGAGAGCAGTACTTC
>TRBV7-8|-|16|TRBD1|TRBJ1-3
CASSLDRAVSGNTIYF
TGTGCCAGCAGCTTGGACAGGGCGGTCTCTGGAAACACCATATATTTT
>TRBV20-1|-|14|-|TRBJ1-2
CSARNWDTAYGYTF
TGCAGTGCTCGTAACTGGGACACGGCCTATGGCTACACCTTC
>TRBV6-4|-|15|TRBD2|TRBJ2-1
CASSGAGGSFHEQFF
TGTGCCAGCAGTGGCGCGGGGGGAAGCTTCCATGAGCAGTTCTTC
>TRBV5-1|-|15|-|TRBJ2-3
CASSLGVDGSGTQYF
TGCGCCAGCAGCTTGGGGGTGGATGGGTCAGGTACGCAGTATTTC
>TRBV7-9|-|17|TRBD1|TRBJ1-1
CASRILGTATKHTEAFF
TGTGCCAGCAGAATACTAGGGACAGCGACCAAACACACTGAAGCTTTCTTT
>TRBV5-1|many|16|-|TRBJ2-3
CASSPRDGRVTDTQYF
TGCGCCAGCAGCCCCCGGGACGGAAGGGTGACAGATACGCAGTATTTT
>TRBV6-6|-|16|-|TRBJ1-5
CASRPETGVQNQPQHF
TGTGCCAGCAGGCCCGAGACAGGCGTCCAAAATCAGCCCCAGCATTTT
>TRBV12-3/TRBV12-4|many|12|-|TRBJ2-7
CASSRLGYEQYF
TGTGCCAGCAGCCGACTAGGTTACGAGCAGTACTTC
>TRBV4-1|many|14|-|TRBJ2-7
CASSQDSSSYEQYF
TGCGCCAGCAGCCAAGATTCCAGCTCCTACGAGCAGTACTTC
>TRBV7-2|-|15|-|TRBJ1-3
CASGNTGRSGNTIYF
TGCGCCAGCGGCAACACAGGTCGCTCTGGAAACACCATATATTTT
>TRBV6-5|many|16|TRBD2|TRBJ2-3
CASSSPRLASTDTQYF
TGTGCCAGCAGTTCCCCCCGACTAGCAAGCACAGATACGCAGTATTTT
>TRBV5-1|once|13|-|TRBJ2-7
CASGLGFSYERYF
TGCGCCAGCGGCTTGGGTTTCTCCTACGAGCGGTACTTC
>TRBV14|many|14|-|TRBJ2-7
CASSHSRGAYEQYF
TGTGCCAGCAGCCATAGCCGAGGGGCCTACGAGCAGTACTTC
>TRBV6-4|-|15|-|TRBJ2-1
CASSDSAGGITEQFF
TGTGCCAGCAGTGACTCGGCAGGGGGGATCACTGAGCAGTTCTTC
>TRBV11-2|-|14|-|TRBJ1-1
CASSLTALNTEAFF
TGTGCCAGCAGCTTAACAGCCTTGAACACTGAAGCTTTCTTT
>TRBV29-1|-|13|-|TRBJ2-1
CSLGGLGRNEQFF
TGCAGCTTAGGGGGGCTAGGACGGAATGAGCAGTTCTTC
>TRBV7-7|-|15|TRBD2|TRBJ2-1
CASSLAAGVYNEQFF
TGTGCTAGCAGCTTAGCGGCGGGGGTCTACAATGAGCAGTTCTTC
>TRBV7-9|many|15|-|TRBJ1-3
CASSPPQAAGNTIYF
TGTGCCAGCAGCCCCCCACAGGCCGCTGGAAACACCATATATTTT
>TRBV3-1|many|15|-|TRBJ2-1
CASSQGRATYNEQFF
TGTGCCAGCAGCCAAGGCAGGGCCACCTACAATGAGCAGTTCTTC
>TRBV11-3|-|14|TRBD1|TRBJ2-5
CASSVGTGLETQYF
TGTGCCAGCAGCGTGGGGACAGGGTTAGAGACCCAGTACTTC
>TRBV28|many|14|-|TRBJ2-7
CASSGPSSWSQQYF
TGTGCCAGCTCCGGGCCATCGAGTTGGTCCCAGCAGTACTTC
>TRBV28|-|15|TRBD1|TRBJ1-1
CASSKGQSMSTEAFF
TGTGCCAGCAGCAAGGGACAGAGCATGAGCACTGAAGCTTTCTTT
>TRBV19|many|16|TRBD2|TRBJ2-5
CASSGRTSGTRETQYF
TGTGCCAGTAGTGGGAGGACTAGCGGGACCAGGGAGACCCAGTACTTC
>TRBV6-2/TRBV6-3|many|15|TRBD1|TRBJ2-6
CASRQGPSGANVLTF
TGTGCCAGCCGACAGGGGCCCTCTGGGGCCAACGTCCTGACTTTC
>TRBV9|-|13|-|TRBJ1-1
CASGVQGGTGAFF
TGTGCCAGCGGCGTTCAAGGTGGGACTGGAGCTTTCTTT
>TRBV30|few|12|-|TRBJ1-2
CASRTNIYGYTF
TGTGCCTCCCGGACGAATATTTATGGCTACACCTTC
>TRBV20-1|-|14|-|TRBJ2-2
CGATGRERHRELFF
TGCGGTGCCACCGGACGGGAGAGACACCGGGAGCTGTTTTTT
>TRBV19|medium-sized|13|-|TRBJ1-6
CASSADWNSPLHF
TGTGCCAGTAGTGCCGACTGGAATTCACCCCTCCACTTT
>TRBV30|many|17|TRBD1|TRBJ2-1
CAWSVLPGQGFGNEQFF
TGTGCCTGGAGTGTATTACCAGGACAGGGTTTCGGCAATGAGCAGTTCTTC
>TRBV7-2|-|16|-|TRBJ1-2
CASSLGITSSVYGYTF
TGTGCCAGCAGCTTAGGAATCACCAGCTCAGTCTATGGCTACACCTTC
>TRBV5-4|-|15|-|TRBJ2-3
CASSQADQFIDTQYF
TGTGCCAGCAGCCAAGCCGACCAGTTCATAGATACGCAGTATTTT
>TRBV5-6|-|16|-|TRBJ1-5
CASSLMATAHNQPQHF
TGTGCCAGCAGCTTGATGGCAACAGCTCACAATCAGCCCCAGCATTTT
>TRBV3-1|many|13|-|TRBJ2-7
CASSQLASYEQYF
TGTGCCAGCAGCCAACTAGCGTCCTACGAGCAGTACTTC
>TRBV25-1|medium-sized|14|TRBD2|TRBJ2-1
CASRRTSGRNEQFF
TGTGCCAGTCGTAGGACTAGCGGGCGCAATGAGCAGTTCTTC
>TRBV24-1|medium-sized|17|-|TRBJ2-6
CATSGVPGTPGANVLTF
TGTGCCACCAGTGGGGTCCCAGGGACGCCCGGGGCCAACGTCCTGACTTTC
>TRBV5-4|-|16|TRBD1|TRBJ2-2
CASNVPGQGNTGELFF
TGTGCCAGCAACGTCCCGGGACAGGGAAACACCGGGGAGCTGTTTTTT
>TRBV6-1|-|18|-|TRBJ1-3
CTSRNIGGGNRSGNTIYF
TGTACCAGCAGGAATATCGGAGGGGGGAATCGCTCTGGAAACACCATATATTTT
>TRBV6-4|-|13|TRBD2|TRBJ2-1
CASSGALAGAQFF
TGTGCCAGCAGTGGCGCTCTAGCGGGAGCGCAGTTCTTC
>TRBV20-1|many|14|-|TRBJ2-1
CSAREPRTGNEQFF
TGCAGTGCTAGGGAGCCACGTACAGGCAATGAGCAGTTCTTC